The next 22 T cell receptor beta chains were all read from a single sample in a study of blood T cell repertoires in COVID-19. Produced via immunoSEQ multiplex PCR; TCRdb's table is partial and in-frame only. The sample carries 99,000 or so clones, about 83% recorded once. The specimen sequenced was peripheral blood. The receptors stem from a man between 65 and 85 years old with active or convalescent COVID-19.

This clone was counted once. This chain uses TRBV5-1 with TRBJ2-1, with D possibly being TRBD2 (6 bases). V gave up 4 bases and J gave up 1 base, with 9 bases separating them. The length of the CDR3 is 14 residues. Germline CDR1 is SGHRS and CDR2 is YFSETQ. The CDR3 loop reads CASSLGTSYNEQFF. The CDR3 DNA is TGCGCCAGCAGCCTCGGGACTTCCTACAATGAGCAGTTCTTC.

V usage is TRBV19 and J usage is TRBJ1-5; the match to TRBD1 covers 9 bases. V was pared by 9 bases and J by 9 bases, with 9 bases of the junction left unmatched. The CDR3 is 13 amino acids. CDR1 is LNHDA, CDR2 SQIVND, per germline (reference sequence). Here the CDR3 reads CASRHRGQGPQHF. CDR3 DNA sequence: TGTGCCAGCAGACACAGGGGGCAGGGGCCCCAGCATTTT.

This clone was counted between two and nine times. The V gene is TRBV6-2 or TRBV6-3, the J gene TRBJ2-3, with D perhaps matching TRBD1 (6 bases). The CDR3 is 15 amino acids. Trimming shortened V by 6 bases and J by 8 bases, and 21 bases separated the two germline ends. Germline lookup yields CDR1 MNHEY and CDR2 SVGEGT. The CDR3 protein is CASSTSGARKATQYF. As DNA, the CDR3 is TGTGCCAGCAGCACATCAGGGGCAAGAAAAGCTACGCAGTATTTT.

V usage is TRBV6-1 and J usage is TRBJ2-1, with D perhaps TRBD2 (5 bases). CDR3 length: 13 residues. V lost 1 base to trimming and J lost 9 bases, with 10 bases between them. The V gene's germline CDR1 is MNHNS and CDR2 SASEGT. CDR3 sequence (DNA): TGTGCCAGCAGTGAAGGAGGGCGGACTGAGCAGTTCTTC. This codes for CASSEGGRTEQFF.

V and J are TRBV6-6 and TRBJ1-2, with 8 bases lining up with TRBD1. Germline-derived CDR1 and CDR2 are MNHNY and SVGAGI (reference sequence). CDR3 length: 13 residues. J gave up 6 bases and V 6 bases, and 6 bases lay outside the gene matches. The CDR3 DNA reads as TGTGCCAGCAGGCTGGACAGGGACGATGGCTACACCTTC. It translates to CASRLDRDDGYTF.

The rearrangement joins TRBV3-1 (or the pseudogene TRBV3-2) to TRBJ2-3; 15 bases are a match to TRBD2. Germline CDR1 LGHDT, CDR2 YNNKEL (reference sequence). CDR3 length: 19 amino acids. V lost 2 bases and J lost 2; bases outside the gene matches: 8. The CDR3: CASSQRGLAGGRYTDTQYF. In DNA form, the CDR3 reads TGTGCCAGCAGCCAACGGGGACTAGCGGGGGGCCGGTACACAGATACGCAGTATTTT.

For this clone: Distinct nucleotide sequences in the sample also encode this CDR3. The V call is TRBV5-1, the J call TRBJ1-1; the match to TRBD1 covers 7 bases. CDR1 and CDR2 (germline): SGHRS, YFSETQ. This CDR3 has 14 residues. V was pared by 3 bases and J by 2 bases, with 4 bases of the junction left unmatched. This CDR3 is CASSSQGGNTEAFF. The CDR3 DNA is TGCGCCAGCAGCTCCCAGGGGGGAAACACTGAAGCTTTCTTT.

The V gene is TRBV19, the J gene TRBJ2-7; D might be TRBD1 (5 bases). The CDR3 is 16 amino acids. Trimming shortened V by 5 bases and J by 7 bases, and 24 bases separated the two germline ends. CDR1 is LNHDA, CDR2 SQIVND, per germline (reference sequence). DNA of the CDR3: TGTGCCAGTAGTGCAATTTGGGCGACAGATTCGAGGGAGCAGTACTTC. The encoded protein is CASSAIWATDSREQYF.

This clone was found once. This chain links TRBV4-2 with TRBJ2-1; 8 positions match TRBD1. The V segment lost 5 bases and the J segment 4 bases; nucleotides outside the gene matches: 7. This CDR3 contains 15 residues. Germline values: CDR1 LGHNA, CDR2 YNFKEQ. CDR3: CASSSGTGPYNEQFF. The CDR3 bases are TGTGCCAGCAGCTCCGGGACAGGTCCATACAATGAGCAGTTCTTC.

The chain has TRBV21-1 and TRBJ1-1. TRBV21-1 is flagged as a pseudogene. The CDR3 contains 16 residues. In DNA form, the CDR3 reads TGTGCCAGCAGCAAAGGGAGGGTGGGATTGAACACTGAAGCTTTCTTT. It specifies CASSKGRVGLNTEAFF.

This chain uses TRBV18 with TRBJ2-7, with 8 bases matching TRBD1. CDR1 and CDR2 (germline): KGHSH, LQKENI. With V trimmed by 6 bases and J by 2 bases, 3 bases remained unmatched. The CDR3 runs 13 residues. The CDR3 loop is CASSTGDTYEQYF. The DNA of the CDR3 is TGTGCCAGCTCGACAGGGGACACCTACGAGCAGTACTTC.

The chain uses TRBV28 and TRBJ2-7; D possibly corresponds to TRBD1 (6 bases). The CDR3 contains 15 residues. From germline, CDR1 is MDHEN and CDR2 SYDVKM. The ends were cut back, 7 bases at V and 3 bases at J, with 19 bases in the middle. The CDR3 reads CASTTQGRSLYEQYF. CDR3 DNA sequence: TGTGCCAGCACCACACAGGGCCGTTCCCTCTACGAGCAGTACTTC.

The gene calls are TRBV3-1 (or the pseudogene TRBV3-2) and TRBJ1-6, with D possibly matching TRBD1 (5 bases). The CDR3 is made up of 14 amino acids. Germline assignment: CDR1 LGHDT and CDR2 YNNKEL (reference sequence). The V and J ends lost 2 bases and 9 bases respectively, with 11 bases between them. The CDR3 region has the DNA TGTGCCAGCAGCCAAAATGCGGGGGGTTCACCCCTCCACTTT. It encodes CASSQNAGGSPLHF.

This clone was recorded once. CDR3 residues: CASSQELRSSYNEQFF. DNA of the CDR3: TGTGCCAGCAGCCAAGAGCTGAGGAGCTCCTACAATGAGCAGTTCTTC. J is TRBJ2-1 and V is TRBV14; D is undetermined. The V gene's germline CDR1 is SGHDN and CDR2 FVKESK. The V end was cut by 0 bases, the J end by 0 bases, with 9 bases between. This CDR3 has 16 amino acids.

The rearrangement links TRBV7-2 to TRBJ2-3, with 7 nucleotides matching TRBD1. V was clipped by 1 base and J by 5 bases; unmatched bases: 0. This CDR3 spans 13 amino acids. CDR1 and CDR2 (germline): SGHTA, FQGNSA. Here the CDR3 DNA reads TGTGCCAGCAGCTTAGACAGGGGAGATACGCAGTATTTT. Protein sequence: CASSLDRGDTQYF.

This clone was seen a handful of times. This chain connects TRBV7-9 to TRBJ2-1; TRBD2 matches 9 bases. CDR1 and CDR2 (germline): SEHNR, FQNEAQ (reference sequence). J was trimmed by 9 bases and V by 2 bases; bases with no gene match: 5. This CDR3 has 14 amino acids. CDR3 region: CASSLSAGGSEQFF. The CDR3 coding sequence is TGTGCCAGCAGCTTAAGCGCGGGGGGGAGTGAGCAGTTCTTC.

The rearrangement uses TRBV6-5 and TRBJ1-1, with a possible D match to TRBD1 (6 bases). V lost 2 bases, J lost 1 base, and 8 bases lay in between. CDR1 is MNHEY and CDR2 is SVGAGI in the germline V gene. The CDR3 consists of 14 residues. DNA for the CDR3: TGTGCCAGCAGTTACGGACAGAAGAACACTGAAGCTTTCTTT. Amino acids: CASSYGQKNTEAFF.

V gene TRBV19 combines with J gene TRBJ2-7, with TRBD1 as a possible D gene (6 bases). Trimming cost V 5 bases and J 2 bases, with 10 bases left between them. This CDR3 spans 13 amino acids. In germline, CDR1 is LNHDA, CDR2 SQIVND (reference sequence). This CDR3 reads CASSPDSTYEQYF. In DNA, the CDR3 is TGTGCCAGTAGTCCGGACAGCACCTACGAGCAGTACTTC.

This chain uses TRBV27 with TRBJ2-7; D gene unclear. The germline CDR1 and CDR2 sequences are MNHEY and SMNVEV (reference sequence). The CDR3 spans 13 residues. V lost 3 bases, J lost 3 bases, and 9 bases lay in between. The DNA for the CDR3 is TGTGCCAGCAGTTTGGCTGAGCGCTACGAGCAGTACTTC. It translates to CASSLAERYEQYF.

This sequence joins TRBV2 and TRBJ1-6; TRBD1 matches 7 bases. V lost 4 bases and J lost 13; bases outside the gene matches: 7. The CDR3 loop spans 13 amino acids. Germline values: CDR1 SNHLY, CDR2 FYNNEI. Written as DNA, the CDR3 is TGTGCCAGCAGTGGACAGGGCTTAGGCCCCCTCCACTTT. Amino acids: CASSGQGLGPLHF.

The V call is TRBV5-8, the J call TRBJ1-1; TRBD1 matches 9 bases. In germline, CDR1 is SGHTS, CDR2 YDEGEE. Losses at the gene ends were 2 bases for V and 6 bases for J; bases not matched to a gene: 8. This CDR3 has 15 residues. The CDR3 protein is CASSFRDRVFAEAFF. The DNA for the CDR3 is TGTGCCAGCAGCTTCCGGGACAGGGTATTCGCTGAAGCTTTCTTT. Full variable domain (rest looked up from reference TRBV5-8 and TRBJ1-1): EAGVTQSPTHLIKTRGQQATLRCSPISGHTSVYWYQQALGLGLQFLLWYDEGEERNRGNFPPRFSGRQFPNYSSELNVNALELEDSALYLCASSFRDRVFAEAFFGQGTRLTVV.

The J gene is TRBJ2-2, the V gene TRBV2, with TRBD2 matching over 10 bases. J gave up 6 bases and V 6 bases, and 7 bases lay outside the gene matches. Germline CDR1 is SNHLY and CDR2 is FYNNEI. CDR3 length: 15 amino acids. CDR3 sequence reads: CASSPAGGPAGELFF. CDR3 nucleotide sequence: TGTGCCAGCAGCCCAGCGGGGGGGCCGGCCGGGGAGCTGTTTTTT.